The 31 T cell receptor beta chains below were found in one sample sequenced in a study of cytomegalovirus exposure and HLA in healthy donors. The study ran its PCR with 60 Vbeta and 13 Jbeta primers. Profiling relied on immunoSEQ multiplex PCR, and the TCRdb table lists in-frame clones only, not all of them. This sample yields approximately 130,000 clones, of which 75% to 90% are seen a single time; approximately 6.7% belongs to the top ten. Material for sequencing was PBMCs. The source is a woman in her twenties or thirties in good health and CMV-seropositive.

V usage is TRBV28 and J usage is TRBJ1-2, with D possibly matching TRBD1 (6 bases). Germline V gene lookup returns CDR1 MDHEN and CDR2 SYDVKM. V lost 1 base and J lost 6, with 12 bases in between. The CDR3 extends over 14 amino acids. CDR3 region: CASSLSRGEDGYTF. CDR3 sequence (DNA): TGTGCCAGCAGTTTATCCAGGGGAGAAGATGGCTACACCTTC.

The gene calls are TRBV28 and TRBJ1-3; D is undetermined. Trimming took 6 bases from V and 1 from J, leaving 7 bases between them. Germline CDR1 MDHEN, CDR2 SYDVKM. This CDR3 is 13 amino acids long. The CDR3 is CASSLISGNTIYF. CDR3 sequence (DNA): TGTGCCAGCAGCCTAATTTCTGGAAACACCATATATTTT.

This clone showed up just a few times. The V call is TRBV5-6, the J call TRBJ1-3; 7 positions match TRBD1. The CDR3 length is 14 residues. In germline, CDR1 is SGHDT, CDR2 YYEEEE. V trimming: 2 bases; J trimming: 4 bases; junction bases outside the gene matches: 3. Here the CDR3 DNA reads TGTGCCAGCAGCTTAACAGGGGTCGGAAACACCATATATTTT. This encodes CASSLTGVGNTIYF.

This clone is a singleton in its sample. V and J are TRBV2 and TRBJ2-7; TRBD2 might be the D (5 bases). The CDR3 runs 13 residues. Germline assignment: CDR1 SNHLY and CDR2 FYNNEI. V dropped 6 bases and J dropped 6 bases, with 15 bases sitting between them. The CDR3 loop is CASRERPRGEQYF. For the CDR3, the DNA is TGTGCCAGCAGAGAGAGACCCCGGGGCGAGCAGTACTTC.

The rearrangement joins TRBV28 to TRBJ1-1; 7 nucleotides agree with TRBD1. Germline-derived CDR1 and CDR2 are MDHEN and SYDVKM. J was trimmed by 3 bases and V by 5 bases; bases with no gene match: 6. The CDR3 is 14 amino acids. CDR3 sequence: CASSTGQTYTEAFF. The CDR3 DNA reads TGTGCCAGCAGTACGGGACAGACTTACACTGAAGCTTTCTTT.

CDR3 loop: CASSFFPGQSTFF. CDR3 DNA sequence: TGTGCCAGCAGTTTTTTCCCGGGACAGTCGACTTTCTTT. This chain uses TRBV2 with TRBJ1-1; 7 nucleotides align to TRBD1. Germline CDR1 and CDR2: SNHLY and FYNNEI. This CDR3 has 13 amino acids. V lost 5 bases, J lost 12 bases, and 12 bases stayed unmatched.

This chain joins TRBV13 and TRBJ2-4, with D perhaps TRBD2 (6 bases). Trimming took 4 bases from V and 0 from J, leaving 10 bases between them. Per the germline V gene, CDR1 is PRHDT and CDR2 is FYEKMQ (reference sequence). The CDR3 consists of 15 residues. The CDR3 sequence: CASSSLGLAKNIQYF. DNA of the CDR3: TGTGCCAGCAGCTCCTTGGGACTAGCCAAAAACATTCAGTACTTC.

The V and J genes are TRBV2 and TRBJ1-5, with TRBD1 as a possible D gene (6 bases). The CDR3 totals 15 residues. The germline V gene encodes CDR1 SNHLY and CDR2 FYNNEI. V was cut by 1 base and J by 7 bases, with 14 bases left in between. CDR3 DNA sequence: TGTGCCAGCAGTGAAGATTTGGGAACAGGGCAGCCCCAGCATTTT. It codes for CASSEDLGTGQPQHF.

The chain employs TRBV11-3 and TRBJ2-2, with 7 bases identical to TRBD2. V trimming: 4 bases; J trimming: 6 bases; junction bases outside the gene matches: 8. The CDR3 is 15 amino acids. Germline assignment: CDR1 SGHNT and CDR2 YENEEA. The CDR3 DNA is TGTGCCAGCAGCTCCAGCGAGGGGAGGGCCGGGGAGCTGTTTTTT. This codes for CASSSSEGRAGELFF.

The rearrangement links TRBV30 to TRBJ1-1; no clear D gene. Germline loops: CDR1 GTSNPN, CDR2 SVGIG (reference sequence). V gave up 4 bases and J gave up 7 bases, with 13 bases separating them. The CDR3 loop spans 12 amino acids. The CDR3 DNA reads TGTGCCTGGAACCAGGAATCTAATGAAGCTTTCTTT. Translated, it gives CAWNQESNEAFF.

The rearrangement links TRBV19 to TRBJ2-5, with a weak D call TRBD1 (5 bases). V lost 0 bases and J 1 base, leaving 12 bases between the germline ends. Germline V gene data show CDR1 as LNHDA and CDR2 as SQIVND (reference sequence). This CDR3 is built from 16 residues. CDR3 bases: TGTGCCAGTAGTATAGATAGATGGCAGGGCCAAGAGACCCAGTACTTC. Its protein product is CASSIDRWQGQETQYF.

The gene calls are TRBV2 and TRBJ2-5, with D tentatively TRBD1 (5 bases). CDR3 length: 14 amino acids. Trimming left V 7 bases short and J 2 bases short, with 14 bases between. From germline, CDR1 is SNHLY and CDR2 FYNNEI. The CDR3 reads CASKRQRLQETQYF. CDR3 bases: TGTGCCAGCAAACGACAGAGGCTTCAAGAGACCCAGTACTTC.

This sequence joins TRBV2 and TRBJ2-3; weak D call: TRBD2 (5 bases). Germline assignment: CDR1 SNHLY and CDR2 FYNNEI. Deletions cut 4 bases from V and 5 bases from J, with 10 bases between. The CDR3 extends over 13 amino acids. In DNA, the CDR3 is TGTGCCAGCAGTGGGACTGAGGTAGATACGCAGTATTTT. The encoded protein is CASSGTEVDTQYF.

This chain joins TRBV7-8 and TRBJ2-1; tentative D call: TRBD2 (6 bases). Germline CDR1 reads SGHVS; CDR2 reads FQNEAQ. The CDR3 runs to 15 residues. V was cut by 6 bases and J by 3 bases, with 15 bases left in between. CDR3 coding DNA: TGTGCCAGCAGATTGTTCCGGGACTTCTACAATGAGCAGTTCTTC. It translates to CASRLFRDFYNEQFF.

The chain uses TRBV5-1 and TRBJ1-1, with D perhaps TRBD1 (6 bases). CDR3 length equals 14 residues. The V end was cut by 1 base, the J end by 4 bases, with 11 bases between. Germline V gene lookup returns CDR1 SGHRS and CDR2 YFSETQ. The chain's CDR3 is CASSLQGIATEAFF. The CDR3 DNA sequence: TGCGCCAGCAGCTTGCAGGGGATTGCCACTGAAGCTTTCTTT.

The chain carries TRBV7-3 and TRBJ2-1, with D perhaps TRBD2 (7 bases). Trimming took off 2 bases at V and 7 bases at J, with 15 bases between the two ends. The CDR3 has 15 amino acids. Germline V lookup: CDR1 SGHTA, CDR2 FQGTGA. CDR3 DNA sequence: TGTGCCAGCAGCTTATCGGGGGGACACTTTAATGAGCAGTTCTTC. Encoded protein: CASSLSGGHFNEQFF.

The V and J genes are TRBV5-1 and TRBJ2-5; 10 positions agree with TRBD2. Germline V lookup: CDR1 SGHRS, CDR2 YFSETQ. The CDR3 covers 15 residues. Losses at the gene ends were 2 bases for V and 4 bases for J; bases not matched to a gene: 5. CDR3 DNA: TGCGCCAGCAGCTTATCTAGCGGGAGTAGAGAGACCCAGTACTTC. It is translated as CASSLSSGSRETQYF.

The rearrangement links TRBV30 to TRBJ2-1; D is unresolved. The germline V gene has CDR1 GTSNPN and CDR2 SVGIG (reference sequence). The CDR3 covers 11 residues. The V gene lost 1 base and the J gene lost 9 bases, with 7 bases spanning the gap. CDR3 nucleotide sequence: TGTGCCTGGAGTGGACTGACTGAGCAGTTCTTC. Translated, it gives CAWSGLTEQFF.

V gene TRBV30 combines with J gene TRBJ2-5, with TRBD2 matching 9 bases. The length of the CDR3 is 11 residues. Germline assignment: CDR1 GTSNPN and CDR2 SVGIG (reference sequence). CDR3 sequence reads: CAVAGVETQYF. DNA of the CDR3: TGTGCGGTAGCGGGAGTTGAGACCCAGTACTTC. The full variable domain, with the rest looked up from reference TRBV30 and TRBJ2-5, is SQTIHQWPATLVQPVGSPLSLECTVEGTSNPNLYWYRQAAGRGLQLLFYSVGIGQISSEVPQNLSASRPQDRQFILSSKKLLLSDSGFYLCAVAGVETQYFGPGTRLLVL.

The CDR3 is CASSTGTVSTDTQYF. CDR3 DNA sequence: TGCGCCAGCAGCACCGGGACAGTTAGCACAGATACGCAGTATTTT. The chain joins TRBV5-1 to TRBJ2-3; TRBD1 matches at 7 bases. Germline V gene lookup returns CDR1 SGHRS and CDR2 YFSETQ. This CDR3 region has 15 residues. V was clipped by 4 bases and J by 0 bases; unmatched bases: 5.

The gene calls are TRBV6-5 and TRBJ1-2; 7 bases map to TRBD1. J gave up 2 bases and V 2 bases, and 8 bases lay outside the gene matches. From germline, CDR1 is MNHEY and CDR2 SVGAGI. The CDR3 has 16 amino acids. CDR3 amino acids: CASSYNTGVKNYGYTF. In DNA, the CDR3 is TGTGCCAGCAGTTACAATACAGGGGTGAAAAACTATGGCTACACCTTC.

The CDR3 sequence: CASSTSGGSYEQYF. CDR3 sequence (DNA): TGTGCCAGCAGCACCTCCGGGGGCTCCTACGAGCAGTACTTC. The rearrangement uses TRBV21-1 and TRBJ2-7; the D call of TRBD2 is as the table states it, not checked on the DNA. TRBV21-1 is noted as a pseudogene. The CDR3 is 14 residues long.

This CDR3 reads CASSLLAFRGETQYF. The CDR3 bases are TGTGCCAGCAGTTTACTAGCCTTCCGGGGAGAGACCCAGTACTTC. V and J are TRBV27 and TRBJ2-5, with D possibly matching TRBD2 (5 bases). This CDR3 spans 15 amino acids. V dropped 2 bases and J dropped 4 bases, with 14 bases sitting between them. Germline V gives CDR1 MNHEY, CDR2 SMNVEV (reference sequence).

CDR3 loop: CASSPSSGANVLTF. For the CDR3, the DNA is TGTGCCAGCAGCCCCTCGTCTGGGGCCAACGTCCTGACTTTC. V usage is TRBV9 and J usage is TRBJ2-6; D not certain. CDR3 size: 14 residues. Germline CDR1 reads SGDLS; CDR2 reads YYNGEE. V gave up 4 bases and J gave up 1 base, with 6 bases separating them.

The CDR3 loop is CAWSAGSSSYEQYF. In DNA form, the CDR3 reads TGTGCCTGGAGTGCCGGGTCTAGCTCCTACGAGCAGTACTTC. The J gene is TRBJ2-7, the V gene TRBV30; D is uncertain. This CDR3 contains 14 residues. The germline V and J ends were trimmed by 1 base and 0 bases, with 10 bases remaining between them. The germline CDR1 and CDR2 sequences are GTSNPN and SVGIG (reference sequence). The full variable domain, completed using reference TRBV30 and TRBJ2-7, is SQTIHQWPATLVQPVGSPLSLECTVEGTSNPNLYWYRQAAGRGLQLLFYSVGIGQISSEVPQNLSASRPQDRQFILSSKKLLLSDSGFYLCAWSAGSSSYEQYFGPGTRLTVT.

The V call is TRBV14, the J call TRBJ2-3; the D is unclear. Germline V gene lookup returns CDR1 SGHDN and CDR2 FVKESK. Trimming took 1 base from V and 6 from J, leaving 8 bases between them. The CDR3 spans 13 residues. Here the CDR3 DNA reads TGTGCCAGCAGCCAAGCCACCGGGGATACGCAGTATTTT. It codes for CASSQATGDTQYF.

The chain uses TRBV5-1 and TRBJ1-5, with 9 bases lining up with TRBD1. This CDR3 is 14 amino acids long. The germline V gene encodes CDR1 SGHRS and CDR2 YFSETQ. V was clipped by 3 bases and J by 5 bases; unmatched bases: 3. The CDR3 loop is CASSWTGEDQPQHF. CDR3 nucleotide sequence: TGCGCCAGCAGCTGGACAGGGGAAGATCAGCCCCAGCATTTT.

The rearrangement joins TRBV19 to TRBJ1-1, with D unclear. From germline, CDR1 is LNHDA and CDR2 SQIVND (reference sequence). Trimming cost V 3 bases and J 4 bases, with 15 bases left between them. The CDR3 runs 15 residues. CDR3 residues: CASSIGSGWSTEAFF. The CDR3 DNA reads TGTGCCAGTAGTATCGGGTCGGGATGGAGCACTGAAGCTTTCTTT.

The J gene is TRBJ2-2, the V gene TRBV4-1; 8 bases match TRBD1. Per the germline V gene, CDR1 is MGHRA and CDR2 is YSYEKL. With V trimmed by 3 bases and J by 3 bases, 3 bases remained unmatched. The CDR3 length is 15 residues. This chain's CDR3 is CASSQLDRDTGELFF. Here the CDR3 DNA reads TGCGCCAGCAGCCAGTTGGACAGGGACACCGGGGAGCTGTTTTTT.

The CDR3 spells CASSQERGGGAWNEKLFF. The CDR3 DNA reads TGCGCCAGCAGCCAAGAAAGAGGGGGTGGTGCCTGGAATGAAAAACTGTTTTTT. This chain links TRBV4-1 with TRBJ1-4; D might be TRBD1 (6 bases). CDR3 size: 18 residues. V lost 0 bases, J lost 5 bases, and 19 bases lay in between. The V gene's germline CDR1 is MGHRA and CDR2 YSYEKL.

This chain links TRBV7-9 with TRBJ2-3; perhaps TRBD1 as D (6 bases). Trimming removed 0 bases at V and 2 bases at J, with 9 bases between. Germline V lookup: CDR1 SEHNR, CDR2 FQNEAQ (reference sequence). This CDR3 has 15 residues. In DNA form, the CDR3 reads TGTGCCAGCAGCTTAGCGGGACACCCCACAGATACGCAGTATTTT. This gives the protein CASSLAGHPTDTQYF.